These T cell receptor beta chains were read from a single sample in a study of T cell responses to AZD1222 COVID-19 vaccine. The method was immunoSEQ multiplex PCR; TCRdb's version includes in-frame clones alone and lacks a portion of them. The sample has around 140,000 clones; approximately 90% are singletons. Source: peripheral blood, taken on day 0 of AZD1222 vaccination. These TCRs come from an adult in good health. The CDR3 runs from the conserved cysteine through the conserved F or W.

cdr3_length: 15; v_call: TRBV14; j_call: TRBJ2-7; cdr3_aa: CASSQDRDSSHEQYF
cdr3_length: 13; v_call: TRBV6-5; j_call: TRBJ2-7; cdr3_aa: CASSYGGNYEQYF
cdr3_length: 16; v_call: TRBV2; j_call: TRBJ1-6; cdr3_aa: CASNPTAGFTNSPLHF
cdr3_length: 15; v_call: TRBV6-5; j_call: TRBJ2-5; cdr3_aa: CASSFSGTGQETQYF
cdr3_length: 14; v_call: TRBV2; j_call: TRBJ2-7; cdr3_aa: CASSDGDSSYEQYF
cdr3_length: 16; v_call: TRBV5-1; j_call: TRBJ2-7; cdr3_aa: CASSLEGGRLAGEQYF
cdr3_length: 13; v_call: TRBV11-3; j_call: TRBJ1-6; cdr3_aa: CASSSGGDSPLHF
cdr3_length: 11; v_call: TRBV2; j_call: TRBJ1-2; cdr3_aa: CASRRDMQDTF
cdr3_length: 13; v_call: TRBV4-1; j_call: TRBJ1-2; cdr3_aa: CASSIPGVWGYTF
cdr3_length: 17; v_call: TRBV7-2; j_call: TRBJ2-2; cdr3_aa: CASSMGLAGGSTGELFF
cdr3_length: 15; v_call: TRBV4-1; j_call: TRBJ1-4; cdr3_aa: CASSQVWGTREKLFF
cdr3_length: 13; v_call: TRBV2; j_call: TRBJ2-7; cdr3_aa: CASRAGTGYEQYF
cdr3_length: 12; v_call: TRBV5-1; j_call: TRBJ1-2; cdr3_aa: CASSSALGGYTF
cdr3_length: 14; v_call: TRBV7-3; j_call: TRBJ2-7; cdr3_aa: CASSLTLGGGEQYF
cdr3_length: 15; v_call: TRBV10-2; j_call: TRBJ1-1; cdr3_aa: CASRLDRDLNTEAFF
cdr3_length: 13; v_call: TRBV28; j_call: TRBJ1-2; cdr3_aa: CASSLAGGYGYTF
cdr3_length: 13; v_call: TRBV28; j_call: TRBJ1-4; cdr3_aa: CASRRAPNEKLFF
cdr3_length: 12; v_call: TRBV28; j_call: TRBJ1-4; cdr3_aa: CASSAPNEKLFF
cdr3_length: 14; v_call: TRBV7-8; j_call: TRBJ1-1; cdr3_aa: CASSFPGRIAEAFF
cdr3_length: 17; v_call: TRBV12-5; j_call: TRBJ2-7; cdr3_aa: CASGLVPSQTPTYEQYF
cdr3_length: 16; v_call: TRBV5-6; j_call: TRBJ2-1; cdr3_aa: CASSLDYDFSYNEQFF
cdr3_length: 16; v_call: TRBV5-1; j_call: TRBJ1-4; cdr3_aa: CASSTGPNRANEKLFF
cdr3_length: 14; v_call: TRBV5-1; j_call: TRBJ2-7; cdr3_aa: CASSFDFQVYEQYF
cdr3_length: 14; v_call: TRBV28; j_call: TRBJ1-5; cdr3_aa: CASSFMAGQQPQHF
cdr3_length: 16; v_call: TRBV30; j_call: TRBJ2-1; cdr3_aa: CAWSVLRGRRTDEQFF
cdr3_length: 14; v_call: TRBV30; j_call: TRBJ2-7; cdr3_aa: CAWSVLAGGYEQYF
cdr3_length: 13; v_call: TRBV29-1; j_call: TRBJ2-3; cdr3_aa: CSVVVAAWDTQYF
cdr3_length: 15; v_call: TRBV19; j_call: TRBJ2-7; cdr3_aa: CASLPGTGNFYEQYF
cdr3_length: 13; v_call: TRBV12-3/TRBV12-4; j_call: TRBJ1-1; cdr3_aa: CASSLFEGTEAFF
cdr3_length: 14; v_call: TRBV4-1; j_call: TRBJ1-6; cdr3_aa: CASSQGGGRSPLHF
cdr3_length: 13; v_call: TRBV5-4; j_call: TRBJ2-7; cdr3_aa: CASSLQVSYEQYF
cdr3_length: 15; v_call: TRBV6-1; j_call: TRBJ2-7; cdr3_aa: CASSENGNVAYEQYF
cdr3_length: 12; v_call: TRBV28; j_call: TRBJ1-1; cdr3_aa: CASVIGSGVYFF
cdr3_length: 13; v_call: TRBV7-3; j_call: TRBJ1-5; cdr3_aa: CASSPQGGQPQHF
cdr3_length: 12; v_call: TRBV5-1; j_call: TRBJ2-2; cdr3_aa: CASRGVPGELFF
cdr3_length: 14; v_call: TRBV27; j_call: TRBJ1-2; cdr3_aa: CASSTRTGTYGYTF
cdr3_length: 20; v_call: TRBV24-1; j_call: TRBJ2-1; cdr3_aa: CATSDSRTSGRSHNYNEQFF
cdr3_length: 16; v_call: TRBV27; j_call: TRBJ2-7; cdr3_aa: CASSQDHRGAAYEQYF
cdr3_length: 13; v_call: TRBV27; j_call: TRBJ1-3; cdr3_aa: CASSPNSGNTIYF
cdr3_length: 16; v_call: TRBV3-1/TRBV3-2; j_call: TRBJ1-2; cdr3_aa: CASSLGLRTEIYGYTF